This T cell receptor beta chain was observed in a study of T-cell reconstitution after alpha-beta-depleted transplantation in children (dated by TCRdb to between 2015 and 2016). In terms of the full investigation: Using TCR repertoire profiling, the study followed T-cell immune reconstitution in a quantitative way in children after TCRalphabeta/CD19-depleted allogeneic hematopoietic cell transplantation.

From the cysteine up to the phenylalanine, the CDR3 has a length of 16 residues. The DNA shown is the 48-base CDR3, in frame from base 1. V loses 0 bases, J loses 0 bases, and the germline ends lie 13 bases apart. The germline V gene supplies CDR1 SGHRS and CDR2 YFSETQ. This clonotype was recorded a few times. Its antigen remains unidentified. It has no much larger one-base neighbor in the sample; base qualities were not kept. The library was produced with PCR. TCRdb lists the instrument as Illumina HiSeq 2500. To normalize quantification of the TCRbeta repertoire, the TCR libraries were built with molecular barcoding that relied on unique molecular identifiers. The raw public data were reprocessed by TCRdb itself: fastp quality trimming at Q25, MiXCR clonotype calling, in-frame beta chains only. Rows merge per CDR3 protein into single entries with the most common DNA and genes. Here the sample has some 500,000 distinct CDR3 sequences; approximately 20% occur a single time. Less than 4% of the sample comes from the top ten.

Recombination joined TRBV5-1 with TRBJ2-7; no D segment can be confidently identified. The TCR comes from a human donor who donated a stem cell graft to a child with acute lymphoblastic leukemia. The sample was PBMCs from the stem cell graft donor, taken from the stem cell graft. At the DNA level, the sequence is TGCGCCAGCAGCTTGGATCGGGCCGCGATCTCCTACGAGCAGTACTTC. This gives the protein CASSLDRAAISYEQYF. Beyond the CDR3, the reference TRBV5-1 and TRBJ2-7 genes provide the residues; the full variable domain reads: KAGVTQTPRYLIKTRGQQVTLSCSPISGHRSVSWYQQTPGQGLQFLFEYFSETQRNKGNFPGRFSGRQFSNSRSEMNVSTLELGDSALYLCASSLDRAAISYEQYFGPGTRLTVT.